The next 2 T cell receptor beta chains were all read from a single sample in a study of blood T cell repertoires in COVID-19. Assay: immunoSEQ multiplex PCR; the TCRdb copy retains only in-frame clones and omits some. Found here are approximately 90,000 clones, approximately 86% of them singletons; the top ten hold 3.4%. The sequencing input was peripheral blood. These TCRs come from a man between 50 and 59 years old with acute or convalescent COVID-19.

The chain uses TRBV9 and TRBJ1-2, with no clear D. The CDR3 contains 14 residues. The V end was cut by 0 bases, the J end by 7 bases, with 13 bases between. Germline V gives CDR1 SGDLS, CDR2 YYNGEE. DNA for the CDR3: TGTGCCAGCAGCGTAGCTACTTCACCCGGTGGCTACACCTTC. It translates to CASSVATSPGGYTF.

The rearrangement joins TRBV5-4 to TRBJ1-4; D is ambiguous. The CDR3 spans 14 residues. The germline gives CDR1 SGHNT, CDR2 YYREEE (reference sequence). V was shortened by 0 bases and J by 3 bases, with 6 bases between the two germline ends. Written as DNA, the CDR3 is TGTGCCAGCAGCTTGGGGACTCCTAATGAAAAACTGTTTTTT. This sequence encodes CASSLGTPNEKLFF.